The source of this T cell receptor (beta chain) is a study of OX40 agonist ivuxolimab in advanced cancers. In its sample, this clone was seen a few times. Profiling relied on immunoSEQ multiplex PCR, and the TCRdb table lists in-frame clones only, not all of them. The table records more than 60,000 clones, around 86% of them present only once. CDR1 and CDR2 (germline): SGHNT, YYREEE (reference sequence). The germline V and J ends were trimmed by 0 bases and 1 base, with 7 bases remaining between them. The CDR3 runs 14 residues. The sample was CD4+ or CD8+ T cells sorted from blood, taken in a trial of the OX40 agonist ivuxolimab. The source of this sequence is an adult with an advanced solid tumor such as melanoma, head and neck, liver or kidney cancer. The gene calls are TRBV5-4 and TRBJ1-1; a weak D match, TRBD1 (5 bases). The CDR3 nucleotides are TGTGCCAGCAGCTTGGTAGGGACGAACACTGAAGCTTTCTTT. It encodes CASSLVGTNTEAFF.